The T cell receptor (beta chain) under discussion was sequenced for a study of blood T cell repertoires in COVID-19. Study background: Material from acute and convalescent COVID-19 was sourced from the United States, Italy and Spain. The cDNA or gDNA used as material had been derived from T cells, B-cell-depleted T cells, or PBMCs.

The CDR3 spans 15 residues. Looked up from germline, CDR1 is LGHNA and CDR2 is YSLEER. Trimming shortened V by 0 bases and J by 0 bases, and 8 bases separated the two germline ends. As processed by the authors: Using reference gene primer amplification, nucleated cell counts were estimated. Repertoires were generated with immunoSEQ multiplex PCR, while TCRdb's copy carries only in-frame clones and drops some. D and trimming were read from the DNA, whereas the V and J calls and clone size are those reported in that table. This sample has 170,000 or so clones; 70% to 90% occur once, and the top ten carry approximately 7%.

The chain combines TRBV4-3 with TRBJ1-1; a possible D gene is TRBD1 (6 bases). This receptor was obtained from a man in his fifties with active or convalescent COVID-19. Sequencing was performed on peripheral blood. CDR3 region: CASSQEWGLNTEAFF. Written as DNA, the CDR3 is TGCGCCAGCAGCCAAGAGTGGGGGCTGAACACTGAAGCTTTCTTT.